What follows are 6 T cell receptor beta chains derived from one specimen sequenced in a study of tumor-infiltrating lymphocytes in primary liver carcinoma. Co-extraction of both nucleic acids (RNA and DNA) used about 19-33 mg of unsorted bulk tissue. Synthesis of TCR beta cDNA was carried out from 500 ng total RNA with a constant-region primer. Three nested multiplex PCR rounds, a slightly modified ARM-PCR, produced the libraries for TCR beta. Running nine to ten cycles apiece, the first two PCR rounds relied on TRBV1-TRBV30 forward primers together with a C-beta reverse primer. TCRdb recomputed calls from the multiplex PCR reads with MiXCR, one row per CDR3 protein. This sample has 70,000 to 85,000 distinct CDR3 sequences, with around 75% found just once. The material sequenced was liver tumor tissue from sampling region 4. Subset reported: tumor region T4, right-lateral pole. These receptors all come from a woman aged 60-75 years with primary liver carcinoma and hepatitis B virus infection.

Details on this clonotype: No conserved phenylalanine or tryptophan ends this CDR3, so it is likely a read error. CDR3 sequence (DNA): TGTGCCAGCAGAGGAACTAGGGCGACCCGGGAGCTGTTTCTT. This gives the protein CASRGTRATRELFL. The V call is TRBV11-3, the J call TRBJ2-2; the D gene is possibly TRBD2 (5 bases). The germline CDR1 and CDR2 sequences are SGHNT and YENEEA. This CDR3 spans 14 amino acids. The V end was cut by 6 bases, the J end by 9 bases, with 17 bases between.

The chain employs TRBV20-1 and TRBJ1-6; D unresolved. CDR3 length equals 14 residues. Germline lookup yields CDR1 DFQATT and CDR2 SNEGSKA (reference sequence). Trimming shortened V by 0 bases and J by 6 bases, and 9 bases separated the two germline ends. CDR3 loop: CSARDRPVNSPLHF. CDR3 DNA sequence: TGCAGTGCTAGAGATAGGCCAGTTAATTCACCCCTCCACTTT.

About this clonotype itself: Its ends do not fully match the called genes, so a read error is possible. The rearrangement uses TRBV7-6 and TRBJ2-1; TRBD2 matches at 11 bases. The CDR3 contains 16 residues. From germline, CDR1 is SGHVS and CDR2 FNYEAQ. The CDR3, as DNA: TGTGCCCGCAGCCGTGCGGGGACTAGCGGTGACAATGAGCAGTTTTTC. Translated: CARSRAGTSGDNEQFF.

About this clonotype: This likely comes from a read error, as the CDR3 has no conserved phenylalanine or tryptophan at its end. The limits of the CDR3 on the DNA are not certain, so only TCRdb's listed CDR3 is given. The chain has TRBV11-2 and TRBJ2-3; TRBD2 is taken as the D call from the table, unchecked against the DNA. The CDR3 is 17 amino acids in total, end residues counted. Germline lookup yields CDR1 SGHAT and CDR2 FQNNGV. The CDR3 here is CTSSLGGLTYTSDTQYS.

On this clonotype itself: Its ends do not fully match the called genes, so a read error is possible. The genes are TRBV12-3 or TRBV12-4 and TRBJ2-1, with D tentatively TRBD2 (6 bases). There are 11 residues in the CDR3. The CDR3 sequence is CASRDYNERSF. CDR3 coding DNA: TGTGCCAGCAGGGACTACAATGAGCGGTCCTTC.

As to this clonotype: Sequence at one end of the junction differs from germline and may be a read error. The V call is TRBV11-3, the J call TRBJ2-1; 12 nucleotides match TRBD2. The CDR3 spans 18 residues. CDR1 and CDR2 from the germline V gene are SGHNT and YENEEA. CDR3 amino acids: CASSLGRLAGGPGDEKFF. For the CDR3, the DNA is TGTGCCAGCAGCTTGGGCAGGCTAGCGGGAGGGCCGGGGGATGAGAAGTTCTTC.